Below are 9 T cell receptor beta chains sequenced from a single sample in a study of cytotoxic CD8 clonotypes in ibrutinib-treated CLL. Sequencing used immunoSEQ multiplex PCR; TCRdb keeps in-frame clones, though not all of them. Of hundreds of thousands of clones in the sample, around 70% were seen once. Specimen: PBMCs, collected after 24 months of ibrutinib treatment. The receptors derive from a human donor with chronic lymphocytic leukemia.

This chain connects TRBV7-8 to TRBJ2-7; 7 bases match TRBD2. The CDR3 is 14 residues long. CDR1 is SGHVS, CDR2 FQNEAQ, per germline. Trimming at V came to 4 bases and at J to 6 bases, leaving 9 bases not matched to a gene. The CDR3 is CASSSPGGPREQYF. CDR3 coding DNA: TGTGCCAGCAGCTCGCCGGGAGGTCCGCGCGAGCAGTACTTC. The variable domain in full, completed from reference TRBV7-8 and TRBJ2-7, reads GAGVSQSPRYKVAKRGQDVALRCDPISGHVSLFWYQQALGQGPEFLTYFQNEAQLDKSGLPSDRFFAERPEGSVSTLKIQRTQQEDSAVYLCASSSPGGPREQYFGPGTRLTVT.

The chain joins TRBV4-3 to TRBJ2-5; 11 bases align to TRBD2. The CDR3 is 16 residues long. V lost 4 bases and J lost 3; bases outside the gene matches: 7. Germline V CDR1 and CDR2: LGHNA, YSLEER. In DNA form, the CDR3 reads TGCGCCAGCAGCCGGAGCCGGGGACTAGCGGAAGAGACCCAGTACTTC. Translating it yields CASSRSRGLAEETQYF.

The chain uses TRBV6-6 and TRBJ1-3, with a tentative D call TRBD1 (6 bases). V was cut by 8 bases and J by 0 bases, with 17 bases left in between. The CDR3 totals 16 residues. Germline V gene data show CDR1 as MNHNY and CDR2 as SVGAGI (reference sequence). CDR3 bases: TGTGCCAGCTCTTACGGGGGGCCTAGCTCTGGAAACACCATATATTTT. Protein sequence: CASSYGGPSSGNTIYF.

This sequence joins TRBV30 and TRBJ2-7; either TRBD1 or TRBD2 may fit D (5 bases each). V shed 0 bases and J shed 3 bases, with 12 bases lying between them. The germline V gene has CDR1 GTSNPN and CDR2 SVGIG (reference sequence). The CDR3 extends over 14 amino acids. In DNA form, the CDR3 reads TGTGCCTGGAGTGTTTGGGGGAGCAGCTACGAGCAGTACTTC. This gives the protein CAWSVWGSSYEQYF.

Details on this clone: The junction shows a germline mismatch at one end, possibly a read error. The chain uses TRBV7-7 and TRBJ2-5; D is uncertain. Per the germline V gene, CDR1 is SSHAT and CDR2 is FNYEAQ (reference sequence). This CDR3 has 15 residues. The CDR3 region is CASSLEPAPQETQYF. Written as DNA, the CDR3 is TGTGCTAGCAGCTTAGAACCCGCCCCTCAAGAGACCCAGTACTTC.

This clone came up a few times. This sequence joins TRBV6-5 and TRBJ1-5; maybe TRBD1 (6 bases). The germline gives CDR1 MNHEY, CDR2 SVGAGI. V was shortened by 6 bases and J by 1 base, with 10 bases between the two germline ends. The CDR3 length is 14 residues. The CDR3 is CASRKGQSNQPQHF. The CDR3 DNA reads TGTGCCAGCAGGAAGGGACAAAGCAATCAGCCCCAGCATTTT.

The V gene is TRBV27, the J gene TRBJ2-7; the D gene is possibly TRBD2 (6 bases). From germline, CDR1 is MNHEY and CDR2 SMNVEV (reference sequence). The CDR3 extends over 12 amino acids. Trimming shortened V by 4 bases and J by 9 bases, and 13 bases separated the two germline ends. The CDR3, as DNA: TGTGCCAGCAGTTGGGGAGGTGGGTTGCAGTACTTC. This gives the protein CASSWGGGLQYF.

CDR3 nucleotides: TGTGCCAGCAGCTTAGGCGGGGTCTCCTACGAGCAGTACTTC. Protein: CASSLGGVSYEQYF. The genes are TRBV7-9 and TRBJ2-7, with D perhaps TRBD2 (6 bases). V was cut by 1 base and J by 0 bases, with 7 bases left in between. The CDR3 contains 14 residues. Looked up from germline, CDR1 is SEHNR and CDR2 is FQNEAQ (reference sequence).

V is TRBV4-3 and J is TRBJ1-1; D not certain. Trimming took off 1 base at V and 1 base at J, with 7 bases between the two ends. This CDR3 has 14 residues. From germline, CDR1 is LGHNA and CDR2 YSLEER. CDR3 nucleotides: TGCGCCAGCAGCCAAGTAGGCGGGAACACTGAAGCTTTCTTT. Amino acid sequence: CASSQVGGNTEAFF.